This T cell receptor (beta chain) appears in the sequencing data of a study of cytomegalovirus exposure and HLA in healthy donors. Findings and limits, study-wide: Fewer than 20,000 TCR beta sequences were associated with HLA alleles at 0.05 false discovery rate in a later analysis.

As concerns this clone: What it recognizes is unknown.

CDR1 is MNHNS, CDR2 SASEGT, per germline. The V end was cut by 6 bases, the J end by 6 bases, with 12 bases between. The CDR3 has 13 residues. The donors (healthy individuals) were bone marrow donors. The PCR made use of 60 Vbeta and 13 Jbeta primers. Assay: immunoSEQ multiplex PCR; the TCRdb copy retains only in-frame clones and omits some. The sample lists some 150,000 clones, roughly 74% occurring once. The sample was PBMCs. This sequence was found in a man between 18 and 35 years old in good health and CMV-seronegative. The genes are TRBV6-1 and TRBJ1-5; no firm D call. For the CDR3, the DNA is TGTGCCAGCAGCTCATCCCACTTTCAGCCCCAGCATTTT. It codes for CASSSSHFQPQHF.